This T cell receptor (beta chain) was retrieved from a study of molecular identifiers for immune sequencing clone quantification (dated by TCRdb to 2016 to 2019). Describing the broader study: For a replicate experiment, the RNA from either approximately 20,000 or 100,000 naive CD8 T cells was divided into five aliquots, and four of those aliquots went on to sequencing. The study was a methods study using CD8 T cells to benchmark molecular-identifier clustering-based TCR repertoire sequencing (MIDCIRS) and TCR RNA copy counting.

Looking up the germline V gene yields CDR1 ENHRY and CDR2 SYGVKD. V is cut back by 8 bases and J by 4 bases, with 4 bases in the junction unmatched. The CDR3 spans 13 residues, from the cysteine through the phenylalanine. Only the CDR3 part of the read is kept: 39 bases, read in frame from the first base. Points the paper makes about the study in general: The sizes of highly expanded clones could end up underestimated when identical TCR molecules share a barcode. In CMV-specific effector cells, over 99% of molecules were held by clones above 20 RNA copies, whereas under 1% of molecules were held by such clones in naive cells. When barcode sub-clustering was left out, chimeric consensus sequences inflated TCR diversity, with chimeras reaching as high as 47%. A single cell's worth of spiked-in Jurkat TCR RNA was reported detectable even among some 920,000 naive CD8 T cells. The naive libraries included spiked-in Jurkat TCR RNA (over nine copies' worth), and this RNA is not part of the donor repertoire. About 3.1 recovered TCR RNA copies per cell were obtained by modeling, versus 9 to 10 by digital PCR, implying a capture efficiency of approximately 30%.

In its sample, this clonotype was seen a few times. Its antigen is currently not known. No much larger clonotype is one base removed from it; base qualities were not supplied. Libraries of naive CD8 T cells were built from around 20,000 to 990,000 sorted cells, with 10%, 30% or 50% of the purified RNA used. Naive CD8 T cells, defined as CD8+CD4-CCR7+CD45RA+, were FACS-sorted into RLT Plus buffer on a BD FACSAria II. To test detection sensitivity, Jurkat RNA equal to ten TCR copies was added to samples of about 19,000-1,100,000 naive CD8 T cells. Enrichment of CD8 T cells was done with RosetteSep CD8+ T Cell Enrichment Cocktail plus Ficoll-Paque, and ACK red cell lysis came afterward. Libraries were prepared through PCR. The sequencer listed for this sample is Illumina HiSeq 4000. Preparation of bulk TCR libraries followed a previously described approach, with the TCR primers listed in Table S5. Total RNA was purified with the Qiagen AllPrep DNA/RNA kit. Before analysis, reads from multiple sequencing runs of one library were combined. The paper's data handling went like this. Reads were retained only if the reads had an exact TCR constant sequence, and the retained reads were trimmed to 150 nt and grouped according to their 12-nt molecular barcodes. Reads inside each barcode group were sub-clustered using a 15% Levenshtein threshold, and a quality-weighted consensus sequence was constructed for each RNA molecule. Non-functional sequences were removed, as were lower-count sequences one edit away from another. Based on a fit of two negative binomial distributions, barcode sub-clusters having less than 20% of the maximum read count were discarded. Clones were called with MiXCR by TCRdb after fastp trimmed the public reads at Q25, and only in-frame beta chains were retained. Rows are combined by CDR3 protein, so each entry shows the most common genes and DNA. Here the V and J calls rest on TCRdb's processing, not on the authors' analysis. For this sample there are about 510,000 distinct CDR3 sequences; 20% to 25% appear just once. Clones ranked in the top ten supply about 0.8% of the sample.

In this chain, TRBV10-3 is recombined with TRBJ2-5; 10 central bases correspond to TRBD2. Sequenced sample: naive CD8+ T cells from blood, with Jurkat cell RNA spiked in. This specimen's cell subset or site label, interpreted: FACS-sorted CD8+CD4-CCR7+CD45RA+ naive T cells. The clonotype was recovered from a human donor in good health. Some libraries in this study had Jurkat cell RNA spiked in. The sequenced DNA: TGTGCCATCGGGGAGCGGGAGGGAGAGACCCAGTACTTC. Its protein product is CAIGEREGETQYF.